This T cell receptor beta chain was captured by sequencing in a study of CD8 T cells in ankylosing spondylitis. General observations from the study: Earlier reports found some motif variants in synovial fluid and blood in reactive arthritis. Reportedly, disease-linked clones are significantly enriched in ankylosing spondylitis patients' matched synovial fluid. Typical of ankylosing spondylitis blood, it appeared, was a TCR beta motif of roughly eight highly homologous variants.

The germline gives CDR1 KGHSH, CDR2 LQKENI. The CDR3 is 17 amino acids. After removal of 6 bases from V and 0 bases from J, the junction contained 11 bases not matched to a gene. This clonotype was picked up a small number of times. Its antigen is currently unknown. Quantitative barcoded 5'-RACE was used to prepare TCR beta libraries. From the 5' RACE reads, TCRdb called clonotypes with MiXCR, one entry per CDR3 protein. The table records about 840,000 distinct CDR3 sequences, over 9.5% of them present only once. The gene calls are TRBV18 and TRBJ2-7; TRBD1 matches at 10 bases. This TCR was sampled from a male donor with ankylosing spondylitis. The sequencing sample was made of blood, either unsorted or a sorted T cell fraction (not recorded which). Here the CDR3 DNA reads TGTGCCAGCTCGCTTACAACCGGGACAGGGGACTCCTACGAGCAGTACTTC. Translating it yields CASSLTTGTGDSYEQYF.